The sequence of this T cell receptor beta chain was determined in a study of tumor and adjacent non-tumor tissue in lung cancer. Study-wide background: The patients, 10 to 11 men and 5 or 6 women, were about 30 to 76 with stage I to III disease. Samples averaged around 3.9 million productive TCRbeta reads each. Study-wide results and limits: Significantly higher TCR diversity was found in tumor than normal lung.

Notes on this clonotype: Its target is not known.

RNA was extracted from bulk tissue without any cell sorting. This non-tumor lung sample came from over 3 cm beyond the tumor edge. Between August and November 2014, newly diagnosed, chemotherapy-naive lung cancer patients underwent thoracic surgery in China. Three rounds of nested PCR, following a modified ARM-PCR protocol, produced the TCRbeta library. TCRdb reprocessed the multiplex PCR reads via MiXCR and lists one record per CDR3 protein. The sample consists of 60,000 to 80,000 distinct CDR3 sequences, around 70% of them appearing once. CDR1 LNHNV and CDR2 YYDKDF come from the germline V gene (reference sequence). Losses at the gene ends were 8 bases for V and 2 bases for J; bases not matched to a gene: 13. The CDR3 covers 16 residues.

The origin of this receptor is a woman aged 45-59 years with non-small cell lung cancer. The chain carries TRBV15 and TRBJ2-5, with 8 bases fitting TRBD2. Sequencing used distant non-tumor lung tissue. In DNA, the CDR3 is TGTGCCACCTGCACGAGGACGGGAGGGCCACAAGAGACCCAGTACTTC. Encoded protein: CATCTRTGGPQETQYF.